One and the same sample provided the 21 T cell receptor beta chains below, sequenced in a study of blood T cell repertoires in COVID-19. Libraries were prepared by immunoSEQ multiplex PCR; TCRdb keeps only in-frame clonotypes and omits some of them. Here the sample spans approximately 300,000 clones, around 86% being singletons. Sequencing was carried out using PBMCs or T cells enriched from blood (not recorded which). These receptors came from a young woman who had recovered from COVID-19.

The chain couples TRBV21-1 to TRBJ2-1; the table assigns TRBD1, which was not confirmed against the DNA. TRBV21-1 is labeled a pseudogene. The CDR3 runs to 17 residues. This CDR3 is CASSNPTALSSYNEQFF. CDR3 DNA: TGTGCCAGCAGCAATCCGACAGCCCTTAGCTCCTACAATGAGCAGTTCTTC.

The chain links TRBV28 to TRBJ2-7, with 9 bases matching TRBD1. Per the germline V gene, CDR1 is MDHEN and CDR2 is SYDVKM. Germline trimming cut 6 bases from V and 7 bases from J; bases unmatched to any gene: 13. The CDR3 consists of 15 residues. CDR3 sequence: CASSGHGTGQGEQYF. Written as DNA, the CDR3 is TGTGCCAGCAGCGGACACGGGACAGGGCAGGGAGAGCAGTACTTC.

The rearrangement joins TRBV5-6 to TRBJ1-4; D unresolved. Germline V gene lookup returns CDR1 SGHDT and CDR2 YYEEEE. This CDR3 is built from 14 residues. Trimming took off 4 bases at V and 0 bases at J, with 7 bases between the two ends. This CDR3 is CASSIGATNEKLFF. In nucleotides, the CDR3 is TGTGCCAGCAGCATAGGAGCAACTAATGAAAAACTGTTTTTT.

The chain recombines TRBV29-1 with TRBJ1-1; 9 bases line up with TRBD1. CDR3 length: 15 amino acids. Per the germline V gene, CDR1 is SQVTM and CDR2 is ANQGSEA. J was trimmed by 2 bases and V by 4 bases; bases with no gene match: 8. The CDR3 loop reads CSVGPTGGKNTEAFF. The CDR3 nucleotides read TGCAGCGTTGGCCCTACAGGGGGCAAAAACACTGAAGCTTTCTTT. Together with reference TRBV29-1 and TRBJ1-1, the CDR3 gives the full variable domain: SAVISQKPSRDICQRGTSLTIQCQVDSQVTMMFWYRQQPGQSLTLIATANQGSEATYESGFVIDKFPISRPNLTFSTLTVSNMSPEDSSIYLCSVGPTGGKNTEAFFGQGTRLTVV.

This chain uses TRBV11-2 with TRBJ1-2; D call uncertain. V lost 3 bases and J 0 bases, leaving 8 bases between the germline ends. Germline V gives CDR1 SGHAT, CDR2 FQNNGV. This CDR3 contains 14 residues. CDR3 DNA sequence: TGTGCCAGCAGCTTTAACGCGGCTAACTATGGCTACACCTTC. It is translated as CASSFNAANYGYTF. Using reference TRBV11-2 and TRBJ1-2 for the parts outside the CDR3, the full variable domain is EAGVAQSPRYKIIEKRQSVAFWCNPISGHATLYWYQQILGQGPKLLIQFQNNGVVDDSQLPKDRFSAERLKGVDSTLKIQPAKLEDSAVYLCASSFNAANYGYTFGSGTRLTVV.

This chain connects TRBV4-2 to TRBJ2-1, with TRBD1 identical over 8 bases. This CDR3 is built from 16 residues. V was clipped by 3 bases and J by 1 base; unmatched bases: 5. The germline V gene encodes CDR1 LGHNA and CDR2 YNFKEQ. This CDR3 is CASSQGQGASYNEQFF. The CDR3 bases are TGTGCCAGCAGCCAGGGCCAGGGGGCATCCTACAATGAGCAGTTCTTC.

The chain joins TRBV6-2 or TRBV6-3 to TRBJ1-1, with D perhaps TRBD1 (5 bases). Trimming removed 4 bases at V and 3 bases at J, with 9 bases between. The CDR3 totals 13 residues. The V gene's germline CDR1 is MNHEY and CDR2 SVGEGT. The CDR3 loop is CASSLKGDTEAFF. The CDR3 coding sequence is TGTGCCAGCAGTTTGAAAGGGGACACTGAAGCTTTCTTT.

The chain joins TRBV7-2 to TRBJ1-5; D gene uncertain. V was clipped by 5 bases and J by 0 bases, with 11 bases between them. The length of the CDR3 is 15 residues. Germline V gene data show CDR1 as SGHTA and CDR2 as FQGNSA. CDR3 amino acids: CASSPNPYSNQPQHF. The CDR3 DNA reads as TGTGCCAGCAGCCCAAACCCCTATAGCAATCAGCCCCAGCATTTT.

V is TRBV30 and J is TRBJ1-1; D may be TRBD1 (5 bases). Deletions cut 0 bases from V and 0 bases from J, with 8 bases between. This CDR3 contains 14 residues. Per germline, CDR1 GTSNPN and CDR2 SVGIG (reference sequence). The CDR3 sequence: CAWSVDSMNTEAFF. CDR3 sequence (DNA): TGTGCCTGGAGTGTAGACAGCATGAACACTGAAGCTTTCTTT. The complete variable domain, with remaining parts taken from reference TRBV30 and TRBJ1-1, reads SQTIHQWPATLVQPVGSPLSLECTVEGTSNPNLYWYRQAAGRGLQLLFYSVGIGQISSEVPQNLSASRPQDRQFILSSKKLLLSDSGFYLCAWSVDSMNTEAFFGQGTRLTVV.

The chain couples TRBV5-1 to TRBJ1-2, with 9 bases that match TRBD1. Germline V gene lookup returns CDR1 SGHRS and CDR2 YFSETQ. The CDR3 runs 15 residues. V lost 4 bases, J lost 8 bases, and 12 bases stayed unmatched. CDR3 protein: CASSQRAQGAQGYTF. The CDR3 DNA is TGCGCCAGCAGCCAGAGAGCACAGGGGGCGCAGGGCTACACCTTC.

In DNA form, the CDR3 reads TGTGCCAGTACCCCGACAGTCTCTGGAAACACCATATATTTT. Translation: CASTPTVSGNTIYF. The genes are TRBV19 and TRBJ1-3; a possible D gene is TRBD1 (5 bases). The germline gives CDR1 LNHDA, CDR2 SQIVND (reference sequence). Trimming removed 7 bases from V and 0 bases from J, with 10 bases in between. The CDR3 length is 14 residues.

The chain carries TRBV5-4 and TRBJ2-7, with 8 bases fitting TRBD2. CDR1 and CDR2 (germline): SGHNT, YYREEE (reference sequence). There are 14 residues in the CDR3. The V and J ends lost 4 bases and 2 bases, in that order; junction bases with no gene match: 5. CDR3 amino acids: CASSPGLGAYEQYF. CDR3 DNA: TGTGCCAGCAGCCCGGGACTAGGGGCCTACGAGCAGTACTTC.

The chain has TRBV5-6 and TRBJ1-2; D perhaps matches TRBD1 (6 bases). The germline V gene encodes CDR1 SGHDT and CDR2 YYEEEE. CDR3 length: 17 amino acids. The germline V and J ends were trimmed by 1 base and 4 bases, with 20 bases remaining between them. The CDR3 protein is CASSLSGGAYPGYGYTF. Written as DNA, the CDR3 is TGTGCCAGCAGCTTGAGTGGGGGCGCTTACCCGGGCTATGGCTACACCTTC.

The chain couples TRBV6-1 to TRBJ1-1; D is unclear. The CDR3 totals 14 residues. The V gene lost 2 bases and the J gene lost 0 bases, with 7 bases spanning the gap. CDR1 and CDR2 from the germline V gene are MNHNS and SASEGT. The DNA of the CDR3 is TGTGCCAGCAGTGAATCGGGATTGAACACTGAAGCTTTCTTT. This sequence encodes CASSESGLNTEAFF.

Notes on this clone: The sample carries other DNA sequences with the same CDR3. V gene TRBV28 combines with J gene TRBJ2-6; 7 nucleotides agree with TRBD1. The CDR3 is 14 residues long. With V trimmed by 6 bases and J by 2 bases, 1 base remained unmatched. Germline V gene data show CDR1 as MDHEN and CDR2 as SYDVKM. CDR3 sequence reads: CASSTGAGANVLTF. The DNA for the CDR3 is TGTGCCAGCAGCACAGGGGCTGGGGCCAACGTCCTGACTTTC.

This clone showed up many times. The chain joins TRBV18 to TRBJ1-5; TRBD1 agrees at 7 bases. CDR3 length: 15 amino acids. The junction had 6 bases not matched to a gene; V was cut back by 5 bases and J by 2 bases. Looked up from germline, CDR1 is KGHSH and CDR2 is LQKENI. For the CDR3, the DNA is TGTGCCAGCTCAGCGACAGGGACGGGCAATCAGCCCCAGCATTTT. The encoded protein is CASSATGTGNQPQHF.

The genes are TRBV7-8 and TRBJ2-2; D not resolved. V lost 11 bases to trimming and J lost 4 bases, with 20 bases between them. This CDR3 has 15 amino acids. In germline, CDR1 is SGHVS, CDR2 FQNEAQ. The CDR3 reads CAGLIGSPTTGELFF. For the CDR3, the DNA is TGTGCCGGGCTAATTGGTAGTCCGACCACCGGGGAGCTGTTTTTT.

This CDR3 reads CASSLLANTEAFF. The DNA of the CDR3 is TGCGCCAGCAGCTTGTTGGCAAACACTGAAGCTTTCTTT. The chain recombines TRBV5-1 with TRBJ1-1; D call uncertain. Germline V gene data show CDR1 as SGHRS and CDR2 as YFSETQ. Trimming removed 1 base at V and 2 bases at J, with 6 bases between. This CDR3 has 13 amino acids.

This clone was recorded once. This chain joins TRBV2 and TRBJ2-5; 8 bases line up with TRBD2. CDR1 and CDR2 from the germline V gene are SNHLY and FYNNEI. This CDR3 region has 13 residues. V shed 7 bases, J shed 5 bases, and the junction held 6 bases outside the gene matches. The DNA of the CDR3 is TGTGCCAGCAAAGTATCTAGCGGGGAGACCCAGTACTTC. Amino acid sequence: CASKVSSGETQYF.

The CDR3 DNA follows: TGTGCCTGGAGTGGACAGTACACTGAAGCTTTCTTT. Translated, it gives CAWSGQYTEAFF. The chain joins TRBV30 to TRBJ1-1; perhaps TRBD1 as D (5 bases). Per the germline V gene, CDR1 is GTSNPN and CDR2 is SVGIG (reference sequence). CDR3 length: 12 residues. The germline V and J ends were trimmed by 1 base and 3 bases, with 6 bases remaining between them. The full variable domain, with the rest looked up from reference TRBV30 and TRBJ1-1, is SQTIHQWPATLVQPVGSPLSLECTVEGTSNPNLYWYRQAAGRGLQLLFYSVGIGQISSEVPQNLSASRPQDRQFILSSKKLLLSDSGFYLCAWSGQYTEAFFGQGTRLTVV.

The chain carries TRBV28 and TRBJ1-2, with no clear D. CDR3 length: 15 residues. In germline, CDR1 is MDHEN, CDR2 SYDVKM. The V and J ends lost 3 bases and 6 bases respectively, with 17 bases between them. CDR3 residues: CASSFPRTRGDGYTF. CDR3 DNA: TGTGCCAGCAGTTTCCCGCGGACGCGGGGTGATGGCTACACCTTC.